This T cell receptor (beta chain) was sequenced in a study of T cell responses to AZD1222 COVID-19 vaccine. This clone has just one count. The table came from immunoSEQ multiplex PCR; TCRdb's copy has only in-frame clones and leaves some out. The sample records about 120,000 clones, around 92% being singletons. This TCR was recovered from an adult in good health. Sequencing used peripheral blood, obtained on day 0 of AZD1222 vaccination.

In DNA form, the CDR3 reads TGTGCCAGCAGCTTCGGCGATAAGCGATCGGGTGAGACCCAGTACTTC. Residues: CASSFGDKRSGETQYF. The chain links TRBV11-2 to TRBJ2-5; D unresolved. V lost 3 bases to trimming and J lost 5 bases, with 19 bases between them. Germline V gene data show CDR1 as SGHAT and CDR2 as FQNNGV. This CDR3 spans 16 amino acids.